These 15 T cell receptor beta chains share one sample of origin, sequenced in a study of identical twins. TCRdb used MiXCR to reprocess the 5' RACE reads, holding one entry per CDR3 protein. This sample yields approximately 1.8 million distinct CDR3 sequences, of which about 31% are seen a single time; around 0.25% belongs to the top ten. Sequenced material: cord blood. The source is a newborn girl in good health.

CDR3 sequence: CASSFPHGGHNNEQFF. In DNA, the CDR3 is TGTGCCAGCAGCTTTCCCCACGGGGGGCATAACAATGAGCAGTTCTTC. This sequence joins TRBV7-4 and TRBJ2-1; tentatively, D is TRBD2 (7 bases). Germline loops: CDR1 SGHVT, CDR2 SQSDAQ. The CDR3 covers 16 residues. The V end was cut by 3 bases, the J end by 5 bases, with 17 bases between.

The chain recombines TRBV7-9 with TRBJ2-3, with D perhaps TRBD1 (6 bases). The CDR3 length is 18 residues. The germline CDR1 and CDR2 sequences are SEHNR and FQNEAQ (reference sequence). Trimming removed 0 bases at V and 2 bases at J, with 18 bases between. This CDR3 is CASSLAPIRDTSTDTQYF. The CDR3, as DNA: TGTGCCAGCAGCTTAGCCCCCATCCGGGACACCTCCACAGATACGCAGTATTTT.

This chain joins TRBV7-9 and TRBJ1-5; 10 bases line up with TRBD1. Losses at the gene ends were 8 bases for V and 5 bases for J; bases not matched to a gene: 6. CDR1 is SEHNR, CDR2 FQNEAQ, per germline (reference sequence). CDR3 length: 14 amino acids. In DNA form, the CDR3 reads TGTGCCAGCGAGACCGGGACAGGGGATCAGCCCCAGCATTTT. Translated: CASETGTGDQPQHF.

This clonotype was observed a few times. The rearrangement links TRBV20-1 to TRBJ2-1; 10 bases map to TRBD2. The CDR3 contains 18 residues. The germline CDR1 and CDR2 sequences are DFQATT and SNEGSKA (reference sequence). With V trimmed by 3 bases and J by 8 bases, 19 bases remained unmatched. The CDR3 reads CSARKGVPSGRRFDEQFF. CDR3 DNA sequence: TGCAGTGCTAGGAAAGGGGTGCCTAGCGGGAGACGCTTCGATGAGCAGTTCTTC.

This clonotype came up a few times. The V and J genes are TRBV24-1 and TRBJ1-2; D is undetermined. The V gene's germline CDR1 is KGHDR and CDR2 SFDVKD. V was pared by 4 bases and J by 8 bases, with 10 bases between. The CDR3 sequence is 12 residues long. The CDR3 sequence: CATSEDGEGYTF. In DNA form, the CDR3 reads TGTGCCACCAGTGAAGACGGGGAAGGCTACACCTTC.

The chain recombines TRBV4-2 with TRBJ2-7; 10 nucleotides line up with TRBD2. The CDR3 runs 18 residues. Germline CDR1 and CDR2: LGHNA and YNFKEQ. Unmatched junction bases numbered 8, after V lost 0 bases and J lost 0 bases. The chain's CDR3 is CASSQDPSGSLSSYEQYF. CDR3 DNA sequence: TGTGCCAGCAGCCAAGATCCTAGCGGGAGCCTTAGCTCCTACGAGCAGTACTTC.

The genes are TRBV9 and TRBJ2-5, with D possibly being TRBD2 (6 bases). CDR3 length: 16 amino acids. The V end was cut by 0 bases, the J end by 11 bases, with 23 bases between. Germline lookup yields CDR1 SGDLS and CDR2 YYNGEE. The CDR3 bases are TGTGCCAGCAGCGTAGATCCATCATTAGCGGACAATGAGCAGTACTTC. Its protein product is CASSVDPSLADNEQYF.

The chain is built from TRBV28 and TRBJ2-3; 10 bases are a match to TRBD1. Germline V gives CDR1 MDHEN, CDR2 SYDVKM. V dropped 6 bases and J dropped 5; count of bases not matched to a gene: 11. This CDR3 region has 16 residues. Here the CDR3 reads CASRSTGTGDGDTQYF. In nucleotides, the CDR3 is TGTGCCAGCAGATCCACCGGGACAGGGGACGGAGATACGCAGTATTTT. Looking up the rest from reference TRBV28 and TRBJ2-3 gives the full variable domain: DVKVTQSSRYLVKRTGEKVFLECVQDMDHENMFWYRQDPGLGLRLIYFSYDVKMKEKGDIPEGYSVSREKKERFSLILESASTNQTSMYLCASRSTGTGDGDTQYFGPGTRLTVL.

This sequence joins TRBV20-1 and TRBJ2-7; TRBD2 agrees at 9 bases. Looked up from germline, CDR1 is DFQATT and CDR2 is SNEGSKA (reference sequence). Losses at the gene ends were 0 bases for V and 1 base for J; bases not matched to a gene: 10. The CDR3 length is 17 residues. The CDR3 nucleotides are TGCAGTGCTAGAGACGGAGCGGGGGGCCGTATATCCTACGAGCAGTACTTC. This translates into CSARDGAGGRISYEQYF.

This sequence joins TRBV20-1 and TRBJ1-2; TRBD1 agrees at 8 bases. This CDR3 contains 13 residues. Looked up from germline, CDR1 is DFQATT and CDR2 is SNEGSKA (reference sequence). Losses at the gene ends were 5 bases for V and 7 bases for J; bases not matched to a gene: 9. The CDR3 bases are TGCAGTGCTCACGGGACAGGAGTTGCTGGCTACACCTTC. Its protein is CSAHGTGVAGYTF.

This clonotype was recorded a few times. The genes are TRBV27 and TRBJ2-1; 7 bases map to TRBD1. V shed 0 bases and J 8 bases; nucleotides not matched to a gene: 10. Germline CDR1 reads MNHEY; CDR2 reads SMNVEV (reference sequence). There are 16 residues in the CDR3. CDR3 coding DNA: TGTGCCAGCAGTTTATCTAGGCTAACCCAGGGGGATGAGCAGTTCTTC. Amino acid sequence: CASSLSRLTQGDEQFF.

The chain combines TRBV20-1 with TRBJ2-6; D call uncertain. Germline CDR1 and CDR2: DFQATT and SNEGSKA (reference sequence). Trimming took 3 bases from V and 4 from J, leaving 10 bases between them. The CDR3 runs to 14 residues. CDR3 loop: CSARGMTGANVLTF. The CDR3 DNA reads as TGCAGTGCTAGGGGGATGACCGGGGCCAACGTCCTGACTTTC.

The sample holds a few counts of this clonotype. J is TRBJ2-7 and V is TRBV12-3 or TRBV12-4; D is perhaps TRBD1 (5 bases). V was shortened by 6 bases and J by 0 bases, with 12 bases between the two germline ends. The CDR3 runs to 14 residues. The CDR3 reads CASSPLGASYEQYF. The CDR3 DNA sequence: TGTGCCAGCAGCCCGCTTGGGGCCTCCTACGAGCAGTACTTC.

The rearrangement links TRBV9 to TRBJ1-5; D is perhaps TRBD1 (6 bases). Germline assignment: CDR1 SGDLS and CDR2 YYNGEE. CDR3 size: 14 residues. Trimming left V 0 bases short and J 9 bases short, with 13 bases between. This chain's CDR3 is CASSVAARGGPQHF. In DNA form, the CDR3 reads TGTGCCAGCAGCGTAGCTGCCAGAGGGGGGCCCCAGCATTTT.

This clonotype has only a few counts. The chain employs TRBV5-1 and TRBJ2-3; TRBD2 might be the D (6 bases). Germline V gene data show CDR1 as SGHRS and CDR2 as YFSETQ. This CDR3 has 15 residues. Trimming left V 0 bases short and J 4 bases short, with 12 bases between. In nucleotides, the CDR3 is TGCGCCAGCAGCTTGGAGGGCGGGATTGCAGATACGCAGTATTTT. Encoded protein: CASSLEGGIADTQYF. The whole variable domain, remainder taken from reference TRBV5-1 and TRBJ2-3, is KAGVTQTPRYLIKTRGQQVTLSCSPISGHRSVSWYQQTPGQGLQFLFEYFSETQRNKGNFPGRFSGRQFSNSRSEMNVSTLELGDSALYLCASSLEGGIADTQYFGPGTRLTVL.